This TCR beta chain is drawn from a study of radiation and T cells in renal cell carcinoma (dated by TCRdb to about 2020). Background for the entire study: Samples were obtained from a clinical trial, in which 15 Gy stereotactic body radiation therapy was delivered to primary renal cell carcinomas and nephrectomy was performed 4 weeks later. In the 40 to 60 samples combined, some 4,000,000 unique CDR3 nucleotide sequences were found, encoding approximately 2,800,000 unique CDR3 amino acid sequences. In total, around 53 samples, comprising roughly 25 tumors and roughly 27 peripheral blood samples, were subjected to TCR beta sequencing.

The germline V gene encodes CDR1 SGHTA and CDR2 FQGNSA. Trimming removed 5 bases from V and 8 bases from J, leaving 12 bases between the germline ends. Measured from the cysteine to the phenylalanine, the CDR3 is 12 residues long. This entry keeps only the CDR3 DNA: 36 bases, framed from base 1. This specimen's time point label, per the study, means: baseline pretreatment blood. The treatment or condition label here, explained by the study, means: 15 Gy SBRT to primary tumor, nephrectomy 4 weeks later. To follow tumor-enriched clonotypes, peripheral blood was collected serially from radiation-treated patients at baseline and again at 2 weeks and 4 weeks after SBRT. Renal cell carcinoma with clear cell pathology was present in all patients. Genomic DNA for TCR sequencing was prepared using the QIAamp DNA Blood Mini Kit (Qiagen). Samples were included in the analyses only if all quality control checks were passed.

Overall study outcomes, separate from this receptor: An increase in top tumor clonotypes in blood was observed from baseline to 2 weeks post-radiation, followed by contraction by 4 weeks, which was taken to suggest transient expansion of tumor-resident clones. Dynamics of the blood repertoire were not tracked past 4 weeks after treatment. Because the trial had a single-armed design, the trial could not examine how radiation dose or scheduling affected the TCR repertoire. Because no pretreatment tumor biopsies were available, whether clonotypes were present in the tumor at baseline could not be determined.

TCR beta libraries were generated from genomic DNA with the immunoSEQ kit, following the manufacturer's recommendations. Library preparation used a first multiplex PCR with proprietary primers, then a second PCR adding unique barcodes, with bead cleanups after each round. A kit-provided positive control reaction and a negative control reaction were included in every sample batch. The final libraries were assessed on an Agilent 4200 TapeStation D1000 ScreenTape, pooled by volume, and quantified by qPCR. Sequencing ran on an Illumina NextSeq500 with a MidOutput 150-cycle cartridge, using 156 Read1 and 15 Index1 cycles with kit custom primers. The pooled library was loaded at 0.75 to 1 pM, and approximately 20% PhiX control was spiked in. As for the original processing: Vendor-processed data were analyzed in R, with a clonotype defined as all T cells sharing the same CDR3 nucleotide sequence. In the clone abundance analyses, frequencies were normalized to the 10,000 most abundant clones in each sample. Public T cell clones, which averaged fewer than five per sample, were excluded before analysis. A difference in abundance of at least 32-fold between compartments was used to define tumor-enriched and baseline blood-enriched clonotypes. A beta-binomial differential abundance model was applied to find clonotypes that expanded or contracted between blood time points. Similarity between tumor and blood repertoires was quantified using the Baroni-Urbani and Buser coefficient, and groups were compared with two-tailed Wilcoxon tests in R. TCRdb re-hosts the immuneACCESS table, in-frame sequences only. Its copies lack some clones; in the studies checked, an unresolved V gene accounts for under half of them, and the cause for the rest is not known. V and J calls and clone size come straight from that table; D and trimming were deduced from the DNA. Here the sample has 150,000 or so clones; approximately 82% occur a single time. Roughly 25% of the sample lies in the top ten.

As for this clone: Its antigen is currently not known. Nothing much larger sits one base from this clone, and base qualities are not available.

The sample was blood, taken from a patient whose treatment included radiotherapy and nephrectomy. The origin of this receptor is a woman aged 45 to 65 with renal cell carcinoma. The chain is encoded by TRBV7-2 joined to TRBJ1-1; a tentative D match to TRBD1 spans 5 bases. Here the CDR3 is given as CASSHSRQEAFF. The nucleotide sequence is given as TGTGCCAGCAGCCATTCCAGACAGGAAGCTTTCTTT.